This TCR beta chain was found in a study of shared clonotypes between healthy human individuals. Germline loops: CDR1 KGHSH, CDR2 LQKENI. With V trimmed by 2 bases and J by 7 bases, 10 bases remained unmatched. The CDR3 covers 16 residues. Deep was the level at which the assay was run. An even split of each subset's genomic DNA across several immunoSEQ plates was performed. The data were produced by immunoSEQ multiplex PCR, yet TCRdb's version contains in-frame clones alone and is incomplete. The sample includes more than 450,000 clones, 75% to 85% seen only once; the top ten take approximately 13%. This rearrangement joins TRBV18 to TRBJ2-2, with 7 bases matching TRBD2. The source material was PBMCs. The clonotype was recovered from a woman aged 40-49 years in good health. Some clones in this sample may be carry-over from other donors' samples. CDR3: CASSPAAASGGGELFF. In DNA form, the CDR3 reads TGTGCCAGCTCACCAGCGGCGGCTAGCGGAGGCGGGGAGCTGTTTTTT.